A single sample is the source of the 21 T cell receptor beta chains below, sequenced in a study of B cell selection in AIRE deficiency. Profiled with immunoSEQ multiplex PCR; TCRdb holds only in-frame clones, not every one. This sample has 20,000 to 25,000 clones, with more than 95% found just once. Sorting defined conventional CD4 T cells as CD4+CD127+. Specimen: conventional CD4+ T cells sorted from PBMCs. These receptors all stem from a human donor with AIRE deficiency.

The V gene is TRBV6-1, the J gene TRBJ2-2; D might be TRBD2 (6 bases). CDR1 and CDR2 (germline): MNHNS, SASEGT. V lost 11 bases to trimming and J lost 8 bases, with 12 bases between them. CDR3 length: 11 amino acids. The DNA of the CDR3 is TGTGCCGGAGGGGTTCCGGGGGAGCTGTTTTTT. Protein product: CAGGVPGELFF.

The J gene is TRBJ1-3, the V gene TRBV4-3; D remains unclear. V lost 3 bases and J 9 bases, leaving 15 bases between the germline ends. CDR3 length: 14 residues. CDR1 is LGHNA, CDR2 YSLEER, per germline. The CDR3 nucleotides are TGCGCCAGCAGCCATGGGGTCCGGGATAGCACCATATATTTT. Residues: CASSHGVRDSTIYF.

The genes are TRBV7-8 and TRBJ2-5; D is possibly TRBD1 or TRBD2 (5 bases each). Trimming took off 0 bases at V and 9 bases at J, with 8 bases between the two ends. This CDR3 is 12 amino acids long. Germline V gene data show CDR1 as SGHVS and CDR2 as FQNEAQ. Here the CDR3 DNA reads TGTGCCAGCAGCTTAGCGGTGGGGGCCCAGTACTTC. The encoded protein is CASSLAVGAQYF.

The CDR3: CASSLTSGRREQYF. The DNA of the CDR3 is TGTGCCAGCAGCCTGACTAGCGGGAGAAGGGAGCAGTACTTC. J is TRBJ2-7 and V is TRBV7-3; 12 bases line up with TRBD2. The trim removed 5 bases at V and 7 bases at J, leaving 6 bases unmatched. CDR3 size: 14 residues. The V gene's germline CDR1 is SGHTA and CDR2 FQGTGA.

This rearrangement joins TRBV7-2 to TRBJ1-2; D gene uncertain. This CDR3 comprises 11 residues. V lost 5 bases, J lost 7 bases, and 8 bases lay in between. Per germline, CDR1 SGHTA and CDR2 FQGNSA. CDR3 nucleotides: TGTGCCAGCAGCGTCGGAGTTGGCTACACCTTC. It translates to CASSVGVGYTF.

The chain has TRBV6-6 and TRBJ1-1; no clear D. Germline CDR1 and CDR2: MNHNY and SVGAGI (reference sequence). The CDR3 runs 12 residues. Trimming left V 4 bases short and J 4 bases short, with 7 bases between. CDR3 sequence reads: CASSSQATEAFF. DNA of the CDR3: TGTGCCAGCAGTTCCCAGGCCACTGAAGCTTTCTTT.

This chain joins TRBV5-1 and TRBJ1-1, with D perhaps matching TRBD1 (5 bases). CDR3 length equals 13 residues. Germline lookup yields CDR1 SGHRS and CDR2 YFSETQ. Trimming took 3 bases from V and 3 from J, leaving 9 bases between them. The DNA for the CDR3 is TGCGCCAGCAGCTCCCAGGGAGACACTGAAGCTTTCTTT. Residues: CASSSQGDTEAFF.

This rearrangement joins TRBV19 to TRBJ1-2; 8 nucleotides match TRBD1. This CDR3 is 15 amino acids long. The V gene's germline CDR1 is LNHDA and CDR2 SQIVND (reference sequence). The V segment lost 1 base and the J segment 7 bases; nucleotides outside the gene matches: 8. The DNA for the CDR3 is TGTGCCAGTAGTATAGCTTCAGGGGGCCTTGGTGGCTACACCTTC. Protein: CASSIASGGLGGYTF.

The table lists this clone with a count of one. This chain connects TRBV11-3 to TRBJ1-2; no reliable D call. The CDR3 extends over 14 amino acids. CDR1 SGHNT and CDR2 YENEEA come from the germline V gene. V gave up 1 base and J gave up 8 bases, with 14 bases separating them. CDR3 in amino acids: CASSLAGPSMGYTF. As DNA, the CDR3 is TGTGCCAGCAGCTTAGCCGGGCCCTCTATGGGCTACACCTTC.

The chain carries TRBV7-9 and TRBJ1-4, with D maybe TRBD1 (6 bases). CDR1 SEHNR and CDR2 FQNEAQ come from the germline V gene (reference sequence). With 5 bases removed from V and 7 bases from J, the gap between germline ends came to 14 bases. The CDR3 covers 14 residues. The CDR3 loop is CASSVGRGGEKLFF. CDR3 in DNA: TGTGCCAGCAGCGTTGGCAGGGGAGGTGAAAAACTGTTTTTT.

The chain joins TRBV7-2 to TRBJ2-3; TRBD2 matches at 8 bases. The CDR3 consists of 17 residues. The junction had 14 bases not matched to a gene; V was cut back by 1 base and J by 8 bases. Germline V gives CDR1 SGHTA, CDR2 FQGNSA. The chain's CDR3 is CASSLGGSRRGVPTQYF. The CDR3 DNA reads TGTGCCAGCAGCTTAGGTGGTTCGCGGCGGGGGGTCCCTACGCAGTATTTT. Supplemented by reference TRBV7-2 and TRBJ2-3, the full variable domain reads GAGVSQSPSNKVTEKGKDVELRCDPISGHTALYWYRQSLGQGLEFLIYFQGNSAPDKSGLPSDRFSAERTGGSVSTLTIQRTQQEDSAVYLCASSLGGSRRGVPTQYFGPGTRLTVL.

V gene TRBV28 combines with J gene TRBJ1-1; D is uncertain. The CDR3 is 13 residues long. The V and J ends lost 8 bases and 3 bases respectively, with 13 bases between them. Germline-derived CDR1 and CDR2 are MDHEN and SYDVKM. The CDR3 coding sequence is TGTGCCAGCCCAAAAAGGTTGGACACTGAAGCTTTCTTT. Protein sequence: CASPKRLDTEAFF.

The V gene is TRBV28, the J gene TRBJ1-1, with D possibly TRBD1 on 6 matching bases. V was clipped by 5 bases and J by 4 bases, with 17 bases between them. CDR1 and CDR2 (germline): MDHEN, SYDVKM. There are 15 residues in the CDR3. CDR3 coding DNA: TGTGCCAGCAGTCCCTTCACAGGGATGGGCACTGAAGCTTTCTTT. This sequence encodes CASSPFTGMGTEAFF.

The CDR3 spells CASSSRLVGNQPQHF. The CDR3 DNA reads TGTGCCAGCAGTTCTCGCCTGGTGGGCAATCAGCCCCAGCATTTT. The chain employs TRBV6-5 and TRBJ1-5, with no clear D. Per the germline V gene, CDR1 is MNHEY and CDR2 is SVGAGI. This CDR3 comprises 15 residues. V was clipped by 4 bases and J by 2 bases, with 12 bases between them.

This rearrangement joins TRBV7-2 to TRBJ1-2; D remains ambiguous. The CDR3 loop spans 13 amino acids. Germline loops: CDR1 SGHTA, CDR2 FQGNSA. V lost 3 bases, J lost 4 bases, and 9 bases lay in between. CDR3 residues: CASSFSGLYGYTF. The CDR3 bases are TGTGCCAGCAGCTTTTCTGGCCTCTATGGCTACACCTTC.

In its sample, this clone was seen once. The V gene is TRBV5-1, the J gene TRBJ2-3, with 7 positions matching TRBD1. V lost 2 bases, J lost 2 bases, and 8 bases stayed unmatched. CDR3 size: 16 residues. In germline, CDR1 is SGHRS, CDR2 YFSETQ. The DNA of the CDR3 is TGCGCCAGCAGCTTCCTCCCGGGACAGCACACAGATACGCAGTATTTT. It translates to CASSFLPGQHTDTQYF.

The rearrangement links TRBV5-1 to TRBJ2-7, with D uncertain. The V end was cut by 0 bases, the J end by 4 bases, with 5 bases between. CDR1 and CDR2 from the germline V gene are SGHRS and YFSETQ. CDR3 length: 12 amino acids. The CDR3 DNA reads TGCGCCAGCAGCTTGGTAGGGTACGAGCAGTACTTC. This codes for CASSLVGYEQYF.

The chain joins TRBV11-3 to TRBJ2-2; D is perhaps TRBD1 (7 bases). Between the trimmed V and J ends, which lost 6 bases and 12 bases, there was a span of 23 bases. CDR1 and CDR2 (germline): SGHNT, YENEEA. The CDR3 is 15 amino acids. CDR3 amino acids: CASRYKPQGGLQLFF. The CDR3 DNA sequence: TGTGCCAGCAGATATAAGCCGCAGGGGGGTTTGCAGCTGTTTTTT.

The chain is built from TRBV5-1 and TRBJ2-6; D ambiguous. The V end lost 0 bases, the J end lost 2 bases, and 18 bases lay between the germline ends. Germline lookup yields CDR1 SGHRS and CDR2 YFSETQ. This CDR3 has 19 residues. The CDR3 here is CASSLGIGRTRTGANVLTF. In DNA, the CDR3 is TGCGCCAGCAGCTTGGGAATCGGGCGAACCCGAACTGGGGCCAACGTCCTGACTTTC.

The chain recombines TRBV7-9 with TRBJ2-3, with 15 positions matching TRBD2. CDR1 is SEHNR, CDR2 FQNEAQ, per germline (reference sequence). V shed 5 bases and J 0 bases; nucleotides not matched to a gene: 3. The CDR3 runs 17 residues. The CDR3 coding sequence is TGTGCCAGCAGCACAGGACTAGCGGGAGGGAGCACAGATACGCAGTATTTT. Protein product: CASSTGLAGGSTDTQYF.

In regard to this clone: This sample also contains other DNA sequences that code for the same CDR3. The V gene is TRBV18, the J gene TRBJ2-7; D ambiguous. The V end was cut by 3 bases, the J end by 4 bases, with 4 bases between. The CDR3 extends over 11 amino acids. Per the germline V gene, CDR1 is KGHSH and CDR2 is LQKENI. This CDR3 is CASSPAYEQYF. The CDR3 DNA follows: TGTGCCAGCTCACCGGCGTACGAGCAGTACTTC.